A single sample gave rise to the 26 T cell receptor beta chains below, sequenced in a study of cytomegalovirus exposure and HLA in healthy donors. PCR primers comprised 60 Vbeta and 13 Jbeta primers. TCRdb's table, derived via immunoSEQ multiplex PCR, lists solely in-frame clones and lacks some. The sample yields 90,000 to 150,000 clones, 70% to 80% seen once. The sample taken for sequencing was PBMCs. The receptors stem from a middle-aged man in good health and CMV-seropositive.

The genes are TRBV18 and TRBJ1-2; the D is unclear. The CDR3 covers 14 residues. Germline V lookup: CDR1 KGHSH, CDR2 LQKENI. V lost 0 bases, J lost 8 bases, and 13 bases lay in between. The CDR3 loop is CASSPPTDSRGYTF. The CDR3 DNA is TGTGCCAGCTCACCACCGACCGATTCTAGGGGCTACACCTTC.

This chain links TRBV7-8 with TRBJ2-2; possible D gene TRBD2, 6 bases. The CDR3 consists of 14 residues. The V end was cut by 5 bases, the J end by 1 base, with 8 bases between. From germline, CDR1 is SGHVS and CDR2 FQNEAQ. DNA for the CDR3: TGTGCCAGCAGCATTAGCGGGAACACCGGGGAGCTGTTTTTT. This codes for CASSISGNTGELFF.

V is TRBV27 and J is TRBJ1-2; TRBD1 matches at 10 bases. The CDR3 contains 16 residues. Unmatched junction bases numbered 12, after V lost 6 bases and J lost 5 bases. Germline CDR1 and CDR2: MNHEY and SMNVEV (reference sequence). This CDR3 is CASSLNRGTGAYGYTF. CDR3 DNA: TGTGCCAGCAGCCTTAACCGCGGGACAGGGGCTTATGGCTACACCTTC.

This chain uses TRBV6-5 with TRBJ2-1, with 8 nucleotides matching TRBD2. This CDR3 spans 15 amino acids. J gave up 1 base and V 6 bases, and 5 bases lay outside the gene matches. Germline assignment: CDR1 MNHEY and CDR2 SVGAGI. The CDR3 loop is CASSTRGGSYNEQFF. The DNA for the CDR3 is TGTGCCAGCAGCACTCGCGGGGGGTCCTACAATGAGCAGTTCTTC.

The chain carries TRBV21-1 and TRBJ2-2; the table names TRBD1, a call not compared with the DNA. TRBV21-1 is noted as a pseudogene. The CDR3 runs 19 residues. The CDR3 sequence: CASRDRDRDSPGGPGELFF. The DNA of the CDR3 is TGTGCCAGCAGAGACCGGGACAGAGATAGTCCAGGGGGTCCCGGGGAGCTGTTTTTT.

The CDR3 bases are TGCAGCGTGGGGACAGGGGGCGCCGGCACCGGGGAGCTGTTTTTT. Translating gives CSVGTGGAGTGELFF. This rearrangement joins TRBV29-1 to TRBJ2-2; 12 bases are shared with TRBD1. Germline CDR1 is SQVTM and CDR2 is ANQGSEA. The CDR3 sequence is 15 residues long. The trim removed 6 bases at V and 4 bases at J, leaving 6 bases unmatched.

This chain joins TRBV11-2 and TRBJ1-1; 7 bases are a match to TRBD1. The CDR3 loop spans 18 amino acids. Germline V CDR1 and CDR2: SGHAT, FQNNGV. V lost 5 bases and J lost 0; bases outside the gene matches: 15. DNA of the CDR3: TGTGCCAGCAGCGCAAACATGGGGACAGTGAGATTGAACACTGAAGCTTTCTTT. Its translation: CASSANMGTVRLNTEAFF. Filled out from reference TRBV11-2 and TRBJ1-1, the complete variable domain reads EAGVAQSPRYKIIEKRQSVAFWCNPISGHATLYWYQQILGQGPKLLIQFQNNGVVDDSQLPKDRFSAERLKGVDSTLKIQPAKLEDSAVYLCASSANMGTVRLNTEAFFGQGTRLTVV.

V is TRBV7-2 and J is TRBJ2-7, with D perhaps TRBD2 (6 bases). V was cut by 5 bases and J by 7 bases, with 18 bases left in between. CDR1 is SGHTA, CDR2 FQGNSA, per germline. The CDR3 has 14 amino acids. CDR3 DNA sequence: TGTGCCAGCAGCCCTTTCAGGAGGGCCAGGGAGCAGTACTTC. This codes for CASSPFRRAREQYF.

The gene calls are TRBV29-1 and TRBJ1-4; maybe TRBD1 (5 bases). The CDR3 extends over 14 amino acids. Trimming left V 7 bases short and J 8 bases short, with 20 bases between. The V gene's germline CDR1 is SQVTM and CDR2 ANQGSEA. The CDR3 DNA follows: TGCAGCGCCGCGGGGGGGGTGGTCAGAGAAAAACTGTTTTTT. It is translated as CSAAGGVVREKLFF.

This rearrangement joins TRBV4-3 to TRBJ2-7; TRBD2 matches at 10 bases. Germline V gene data show CDR1 as LGHNA and CDR2 as YSLEER. Trimming at V came to 1 base and at J to 0 bases, leaving 3 bases not matched to a gene. The CDR3 is made up of 16 amino acids. The CDR3: CASSQGSGGGSYEQYF. CDR3 DNA: TGCGCCAGCAGCCAAGGGAGCGGGGGGGGCTCCTACGAGCAGTACTTC.

The chain recombines TRBV5-1 with TRBJ2-3; 12 bases fit TRBD2. This CDR3 is built from 17 residues. J was trimmed by 0 bases and V by 2 bases; bases with no gene match: 4. Per germline, CDR1 SGHRS and CDR2 YFSETQ. In DNA form, the CDR3 reads TGCGCCAGCAGCTTCAGACTAGCGGGGGTTAGCACAGATACGCAGTATTTT. Translating it yields CASSFRLAGVSTDTQYF.

The V call is TRBV10-3, the J call TRBJ1-1; tentatively, D is TRBD1 (6 bases). V was pared by 4 bases and J by 1 base, with 7 bases between. This CDR3 is 13 amino acids long. The germline gives CDR1 ENHRY, CDR2 SYGVKD. The CDR3 is CAISGDTNTEAFF. The CDR3 nucleotides read TGTGCCATCAGTGGGGACACGAACACTGAAGCTTTCTTT.

The chain combines TRBV18 with TRBJ2-1; 9 nucleotides line up with TRBD2. The CDR3 consists of 16 residues. The germline V gene has CDR1 KGHSH and CDR2 LQKENI. The trim removed 2 bases at V and 9 bases at J, leaving 11 bases unmatched. CDR3 amino acids: CASSPSGGRASTEQFF. The CDR3 nucleotides read TGTGCCAGCTCACCAAGTGGCGGGAGGGCCTCGACTGAGCAGTTCTTC.

The V call is TRBV5-1, the J call TRBJ2-6; 9 bases fit TRBD1. Per germline, CDR1 SGHRS and CDR2 YFSETQ. The CDR3 is made up of 21 amino acids. J was trimmed by 1 base and V by 4 bases; bases with no gene match: 18. CDR3 residues: CASSPRGVVGQGKSGANVLTF. CDR3 DNA: TGCGCCAGCAGCCCCCGGGGGGTAGTGGGACAGGGTAAATCTGGGGCCAACGTCCTGACTTTC.

CDR3: CASSLWPPGGEAGDTQYF. Written as DNA, the CDR3 is TGTGCCAGCAGTTTATGGCCTCCGGGGGGGGAGGCGGGAGATACGCAGTATTTT. V is TRBV27 and J is TRBJ2-3; the match to TRBD2 covers 8 bases. The CDR3 totals 18 residues. The germline V gene has CDR1 MNHEY and CDR2 SMNVEV (reference sequence). V dropped 1 base and J dropped 5; count of bases not matched to a gene: 14.

The chain has TRBV2 and TRBJ2-1; 7 bases fit TRBD1. The ends lost 4 bases at V and 0 bases at J; junction bases unmatched: 3. The CDR3 sequence is 15 residues long. In germline, CDR1 is SNHLY, CDR2 FYNNEI. Here the CDR3 reads CASSAQGSSYNEQFF. The CDR3 DNA is TGTGCCAGCAGTGCACAGGGGAGCTCCTACAATGAGCAGTTCTTC.

The chain combines TRBV6-1 with TRBJ1-1, with a possible D match to TRBD1 (6 bases). Trimming cost V 4 bases and J 1 base, with 7 bases left between them. The V gene's germline CDR1 is MNHNS and CDR2 SASEGT. The CDR3 covers 13 residues. The DNA for the CDR3 is TGTGCCAGCAGTGGGGGACAGAACACTGAAGCTTTCTTT. It is translated as CASSGGQNTEAFF.

This clone was seen just once. The rearrangement links TRBV6-1 to TRBJ1-1; TRBD1 might be the D (6 bases). Germline V gene lookup returns CDR1 MNHNS and CDR2 SASEGT. Trimming removed 3 bases from V and 1 base from J, with 9 bases in between. The CDR3 consists of 14 residues. CDR3 nucleotides: TGTGCCAGCAGTGATGGGGGCCGGAACACTGAAGCTTTCTTT. Its protein is CASSDGGRNTEAFF.

The chain couples TRBV27 to TRBJ1-1; maybe TRBD1 (5 bases). The CDR3 runs 14 residues. Germline-derived CDR1 and CDR2 are MNHEY and SMNVEV (reference sequence). V lost 10 bases and J 4 bases, leaving 19 bases between the germline ends. CDR3 region: CATRGGGRVTEAFF. The DNA of the CDR3 is TGTGCCACCCGGGGCGGGGGTAGAGTCACTGAAGCTTTCTTT.

The chain recombines TRBV6-1 with TRBJ2-5, with TRBD2 matching over 13 bases. The CDR3 extends over 14 amino acids. V shed 4 bases and J 4 bases; nucleotides not matched to a gene: 0. Looked up from germline, CDR1 is MNHNS and CDR2 is SASEGT. In DNA, the CDR3 is TGTGCCAGCAGTGGGACTAGCGGGAGAGAGACCCAGTACTTC. Its protein is CASSGTSGRETQYF.

There are a few counts of this clone. CDR3 sequence: CASSYWDSSYEQYF. In DNA form, the CDR3 reads TGTGCCAGCAGTTACTGGGACTCCTCCTACGAGCAGTACTTC. The rearrangement joins TRBV6-6 to TRBJ2-7, with TRBD2 as a possible D gene (6 bases). The germline V gene has CDR1 MNHNY and CDR2 SVGAGI (reference sequence). V was clipped by 1 base and J by 0 bases, with 7 bases between them. This CDR3 contains 14 residues.

J is TRBJ1-2 and V is TRBV28; D not certain. The CDR3 covers 14 residues. Trimming stripped 2 bases from V and 3 bases from J, with 10 bases between. Germline V gene data show CDR1 as MDHEN and CDR2 as SYDVKM. CDR3 sequence (DNA): TGTGCCAGCAGTTTAACGGGGTCCGACTATGGCTACACCTTC. Its translation: CASSLTGSDYGYTF.

This chain joins TRBV6-5 and TRBJ2-2; the match to TRBD2 covers 7 bases. V lost 2 bases and J lost 3; bases outside the gene matches: 3. Germline loops: CDR1 MNHEY, CDR2 SVGAGI. This CDR3 spans 15 amino acids. CDR3 protein: CASSYGTTYTGELFF. CDR3 DNA sequence: TGTGCCAGCAGTTACGGGACTACCTACACCGGGGAGCTGTTTTTT.

The V gene is TRBV4-3, the J gene TRBJ1-5; D is undetermined. This CDR3 has 15 amino acids. The V and J ends lost 0 bases and 0 bases respectively, with 6 bases between them. CDR1 and CDR2 from the germline V gene are LGHNA and YSLEER. The CDR3 DNA is TGCGCCAGCAGCCAAGAGTCCTATAGCAATCAGCCCCAGCATTTT. Protein: CASSQESYSNQPQHF.

The rearrangement joins TRBV10-2 to TRBJ2-1; a weak D match, TRBD2 (6 bases). The germline V gene has CDR1 WSHSY and CDR2 SAAADI. Trimming pared 10 bases from V and 6 bases from J, leaving 10 bases between. The CDR3 is made up of 11 amino acids. The CDR3 reads CATRDSNEQFF. CDR3 DNA: TGCGCCACCCGGGACTCCAATGAGCAGTTCTTC.

V usage is TRBV6-5 and J usage is TRBJ2-7, with a possible D match to TRBD1 (5 bases). The CDR3 length is 14 residues. Germline V gene sequence: CDR1 MNHEY, CDR2 SVGAGI. Trimming cost V 8 bases and J 2 bases, with 16 bases left between them. The CDR3 protein is CASRPTVLTYEQYF. In DNA, the CDR3 is TGTGCCAGCCGACCGACAGTCCTTACCTACGAGCAGTACTTC.